The clone carrying this T cell receptor beta chain has only a few counts. These data originate in a study of T-cell reconstitution after alpha-beta-depleted transplantation in children. CDR1 and CDR2 from the germline V gene are DFQATT and SNEGSKA (reference sequence). Trimming left V 3 bases short and J 7 bases short, with 12 bases between. The CDR3 covers 13 residues. Construction of the TCRbeta library involved unique molecular identifiers. TCRdb analysed the PCR reads with MiXCR anew, one entry per CDR3 protein. The data contain some 350,000 distinct CDR3 sequences, approximately 10% of them singletons.

V gene TRBV20-1 combines with J gene TRBJ1-4; D is perhaps TRBD1 (6 bases). This clonotype originated in a human donor who donated a stem cell graft to a child with acute lymphoblastic leukemia. The sample consisted of PBMCs from the stem cell graft donor, taken from the stem cell graft. CDR3 DNA: TGCAGTGCTAGGGAGGGGGGGGGTGAAAAACTGTTTTTT. It specifies CSAREGGGEKLFF.